The 9 T cell receptor beta chains in this list originate from one sample, sequenced in a study of cytomegalovirus exposure and HLA in healthy donors. The PCR contained 60 Vbeta and 13 Jbeta primers. Produced via immunoSEQ multiplex PCR; TCRdb's table is partial and in-frame only. The table has fewer than 200,000 clones, about four fifths seen once. The sample comprised PBMCs. The source of these receptors is a woman younger than 30 in good health and CMV-seronegative.

The chain links TRBV28 to TRBJ2-7; possible D gene TRBD2, 6 bases. This CDR3 has 14 amino acids. Germline V lookup: CDR1 MDHEN, CDR2 SYDVKM. Trimming removed 3 bases from V and 2 bases from J, with 11 bases in between. Here the CDR3 DNA reads TGTGCCAGCAGTTTCCGGGACTTAACCTACGAGCAGTACTTC. This codes for CASSFRDLTYEQYF.

The V gene is TRBV19, the J gene TRBJ1-2; D is uncertain. This CDR3 contains 13 residues. V lost 6 bases to trimming and J lost 4 bases, with 12 bases between them. The germline V gene has CDR1 LNHDA and CDR2 SQIVND (reference sequence). The CDR3 DNA sequence: TGTGCCAGTAGCTTACAGTCGGTCTATGGCTACACCTTC. It codes for CASSLQSVYGYTF.

The rearrangement joins TRBV6-5 to TRBJ1-4; tentatively, D is TRBD1 (5 bases). The CDR3 spans 15 residues. The V gene's germline CDR1 is MNHEY and CDR2 SVGAGI. V gave up 0 bases and J gave up 7 bases, with 12 bases separating them. The CDR3 loop is CASSYSWAGGEKLFF. CDR3 nucleotides: TGTGCCAGCAGTTACTCTTGGGCGGGGGGTGAAAAACTGTTTTTT.

The chain carries TRBV13 and TRBJ2-5, with TRBD2 identical over 7 bases. J gave up 4 bases and V 3 bases, and 5 bases lay outside the gene matches. Looked up from germline, CDR1 is PRHDT and CDR2 is FYEKMQ (reference sequence). The CDR3 extends over 14 amino acids. The CDR3: CASSFDGGRETQYF. The CDR3 DNA reads TGTGCCAGCAGCTTTGATGGCGGGAGAGAGACCCAGTACTTC.

The J gene is TRBJ2-1, the V gene TRBV11-2; 13 bases map to TRBD2. Germline V gives CDR1 SGHAT, CDR2 FQNNGV. The CDR3 consists of 17 residues. V gave up 4 bases and J gave up 4 bases; unmatched junction bases: 7. CDR3 protein: CASSWTSGRGGYNEQFF. The CDR3 coding sequence is TGTGCCAGCAGCTGGACTAGCGGGAGAGGGGGGTACAATGAGCAGTTCTTC.

V and J are TRBV7-9 and TRBJ1-2; 8 positions match TRBD1. The CDR3 length is 14 residues. CDR1 SEHNR and CDR2 FQNEAQ come from the germline V gene (reference sequence). Unmatched junction bases numbered 4, after V lost 5 bases and J lost 2 bases. CDR3 amino acids: CASSGTGLNYGYTF. The DNA for the CDR3 is TGTGCCAGCAGCGGGACAGGCTTAAACTATGGCTACACCTTC. The variable domain in full, completed from reference TRBV7-9 and TRBJ1-2, reads DTGVSQNPRHKITKRGQNVTFRCDPISEHNRLYWYRQTLGQGPEFLTYFQNEAQLEKSRLLSDRFSAERPKGSFSTLEIQRTEQGDSAMYLCASSGTGLNYGYTFGSGTRLTVV.

The chain uses TRBV23-1 and TRBJ1-1, with 7 bases matching TRBD1. TRBV23-1 is known as an ORF, though its function is uncertain. The CDR3 length is 13 residues. V shed 3 bases and J 6 bases; nucleotides not matched to a gene: 4. Here the CDR3 reads CASSHPDRSEAFF. The DNA of the CDR3 is TGCGCCAGCAGTCATCCGGACAGGTCTGAAGCTTTCTTT.

The rearrangement links TRBV5-1 to TRBJ2-5, with D possibly TRBD1 on 7 matching bases. This CDR3 contains 16 residues. V dropped 0 bases and J dropped 5 bases, with 17 bases sitting between them. Germline V gene lookup returns CDR1 SGHRS and CDR2 YFSETQ. In DNA form, the CDR3 reads TGCGCCAGCAGCTTGGAGCTCAGGGGGGTCGCGGAGACCCAGTACTTC. This translates into CASSLELRGVAETQYF. The entire variable domain, with the rest obtained from reference TRBV5-1 and TRBJ2-5, is as follows: KAGVTQTPRYLIKTRGQQVTLSCSPISGHRSVSWYQQTPGQGLQFLFEYFSETQRNKGNFPGRFSGRQFSNSRSEMNVSTLELGDSALYLCASSLELRGVAETQYFGPGTRLLVL.

This rearrangement joins TRBV27 to TRBJ2-1; 8 nucleotides agree with TRBD2. The CDR3 is 15 amino acids. V was pared by 1 base and J by 7 bases, with 6 bases of the junction left unmatched. The germline CDR1 and CDR2 sequences are MNHEY and SMNVEV (reference sequence). The DNA for the CDR3 is TGTGCCAGCAGTTTATATAGCGGGAAGGTGAATGAGCAGTTCTTC. Residues: CASSLYSGKVNEQFF.